The sequence of this TCR beta chain was determined in a study of early T cells in non-severe SARS-CoV-2 infection. From the 5' RACE reads, TCRdb called clonotypes with MiXCR, one entry per CDR3 protein. The repertoire has around 80,000 distinct CDR3 sequences, 13% of them found once; the top ten carry about 6.4%. In germline, CDR1 is SQVTM, CDR2 ANQGSEA. The CDR3 spans 10 residues. Deletions cut 7 bases from V and 3 bases from J, with 6 bases between. The chain combines TRBV29-1 with TRBJ1-1; tentatively, D is TRBD1 (5 bases). The sequenced sample was whole blood. This clonotype was sampled from an adult who was a healthcare worker with PCR-confirmed SARS-CoV-2 infection or an uninfected control (not recorded which). CDR3 protein: CSARDTEAFF. CDR3 bases: TGCAGCGCCAGGGACACTGAAGCTTTCTTT.